This entry concerns a single T cell receptor beta chain. This clone turned up a few times. There is no known antigen for this receptor. No much larger clone is present one base from it, and per-base qualities are unavailable. Library prep was done by the immunoSEQ multiplex PCR assay. The multiplex PCR relied on a mix of 60 forward primers for TCR Vbeta segments and 13 reverse primers for TCR Jbeta segments. The CDR3 region of rearranged TCR beta genes was amplified from genomic DNA with a multiplex PCR assay. The amplified TCR beta libraries were sequenced on the Illumina HiSeq System as 87-base-pair reads. Per the original workflow: A later analysis tallied around 80 million unique TCR beta chains across the 666 repertoires, and some 10 million of those chains were shared by two or more donors. Raw reads were error-corrected and collapsed into unique sequences with a nearest-neighbor algorithm that merged closely related sequences to remove PCR and sequencing errors. To assign V, D and J gene segments, CDR3 sequences were aligned to IMGT reference sequences. Each retained sequence needed at least a six-nucleotide match to both a V gene segment and a J gene segment. A rearrangement was called productive if the CDR3 had no stop codons and remained in frame with V and J, and every other rearrangement was called non-productive. Following IMGT convention, CDR3 was defined as the stretch from the second conserved V-encoded cysteine up to the conserved J-encoded phenylalanine. Sequences without an unambiguous match to a single V gene segment were excluded from the earlier analysis of almost 600 of the donors. An earlier analysis of 450 to 650 of the donors called V segments functional above 56.7% productive rearrangements and segregating when the between-donor standard deviation exceeded 5%. A statistical classification framework was built for diagnosing cytomegalovirus status from the catalog of TCR beta chain sequences. A later analysis assigned V and J genes by comparing TCR nucleotide sequences with IMGT/GENE-DB human TR gene sequences. In a later analysis, CDR3 sequences and most-parsimonious VDJ recombination scenarios were assigned using the TCRdist pipeline. A later analysis defined each TCR beta chain by its CDR3 amino acid sequence plus V-gene family, and excluded reads lacking a unique V-gene family. A later analysis removed several hundred highly shared, low-generation-probability nucleotide sequences to deal with suspected cross-contamination and a sequencing artifact. In a later analysis, a clonal expansion index was calculated for each public chain from normalized within-repertoire ranks of inferred template counts. In a later analysis, generation probabilities were computed with a VDJ recombination model fitted to out-of-frame rearrangements, and the resulting probabilities were checked against IGoR. Hypergeometric tests were used in a later analysis to score TCR-TCR, TCR-HLA and TCR-CMV co-occurrence, with a repertoire-size bias correction applied to the TCR pairs. In a later analysis, false discovery rates were estimated by permuting HLA or CMV assignments 20 times. In a later analysis, co-occurring TCRs were grouped with DBSCAN, and TCRdist sequence similarity was added when clustering was performed within HLA-allele-positive subsets. Repertoires with fewer than 30,000 or more than 120,000 public chains were left out of co-occurrence clustering, as were about five repertoires with anomalous nucleotide sharing. TCRdb holds this immuneACCESS table with in-frame rearrangements only. Some clones are missing; in checked studies, unresolved V genes explain under half, and the rest has no known cause. V and J calls and clone size follow that table, whereas D and trimming were derived from the DNA. This sample gives around 180,000 clones in total; about 78% of them show up just once. The top ten constitute approximately 13% of the sample.

The cohort comprised 666 healthy bone marrow donors. At the time of sampling, all cohort members were nominally healthy, though unrecorded immune exposures were likely present. The donor tested CMV seropositive and was one of the 289 seropositive cohort members. A peripheral blood sample was collected from each donor, and TCR beta sequencing was performed on peripheral blood mononuclear cells. Genomic DNA extraction from the blood cell samples was performed with the Qiagen DNeasy Blood Extraction Kit. This sample was included in a study of cytomegalovirus exposure and HLA in healthy donors (dated by TCRdb to about 2017). Concerning the study at large: An earlier analysis of approximately 640 of the donors reported 250 to 300 Gb of sequence data and about 100 million unique TCR beta sequences from about 200 million T cells. An early release covering over 500 HLA-typed donors comprised approximately 290 gigabases of sequencing data and approximately 85 million unique TCR sequences. The genetic ancestry cluster associated with self-reported Caucasian donors included 80% to 90% of the roughly 390 genotyped donors. The study aimed to test whether signatures of past pathogen exposure could be identified by cataloging public T cell receptors. The T cell repertoires of several hundred subjects were profiled by immunosequencing and related to cytomegalovirus serostatus. In addition to the first cohort of hundreds of subjects, a separate validation cohort of approximately 130 different subjects was used. To predict cytomegalovirus infection status, the study brought together high-throughput TCR immunosequencing, statistical association of individual TCRs with disease status, and machine learning. In a later analysis, previously published TCR beta repertoires from more than 500 donors were re-analyzed and high-resolution HLA genotyping was added so that TCR occurrence patterns could be studied. Rather than drawing on any new phenotypic data, the later analysis identified candidate immune exposures from TCR beta sequences and the way those sequences occurred across donors. An earlier analysis of 500 to 650 of the donors applied high-throughput TCR beta sequencing to assess whether each TCR beta V gene segment acted as functional or pseudogenic. Alongside the repertoire data, information on donor age, sex, ethnicity and CMV serostatus was compiled. Genome-wide SNP genotypes for about 65% of the roughly 670 donors were used in a later genetic analysis, which treated that subset as a discovery cohort. Every discovery cohort repertoire had been produced on one sequencing platform. HLA typing covered class I and class II loci at four-digit resolution. The number of typed donors differed by locus: about 620-640 for A, B, C, DRB1 and DQB1; 500 to 550 for DQA1; some 590 for DPA1; and around 450 for DPB1. Because of strong linkage in the cohort, roughly five DR-DQ haplotypes were treated as single units for association and clustering. On average, around 230,000 unique TCR beta nucleotide sequences were sequenced per donor among about 400 genotyped donors of the cohort, with roughly a sixth of those sequences being non-productive.

Results and caveats for the whole study, not just this receptor: Strong co-occurrence of HLA alleles, especially DR and DQ, made assigning TCR associations to individual alleles difficult. Because HLA typing was missing for some donors at each locus, association tests included only the typed subset. Compared with equally common non-associated chains, HLA-associated TCR beta chains in a later analysis were more clonally expanded and had lower generation probabilities. The sequencing pipeline was judged likely to have produced a cluster of highly shared sequence variants as a technical artifact. In an earlier analysis of roughly 500 of the donors, most TCR beta V segments appeared in productive rearrangements about 87% or about 30% of the time, broadly matching IMGT annotations. According to a later genetic analysis, donors in an Asian-associated ancestry cluster had fewer N-insertions in productive TCRs than the roughly 700-donor mean. In a later analysis, several top co-occurrence clusters were reported to appear linked to parvovirus B19, influenza, CMV and Epstein-Barr virus. The authors suggested that the approach could potentially be extended to other disease states and immunological phenotypes. The classifier was reported to diagnose cytomegalovirus status with high specificity and sensitivity in both the original cohort and the validation cohort. At a false discovery rate of 0.05, a later analysis linked about 17,000 TCR beta sequences to specific HLA alleles. V-gene and J-gene trimming of TCR beta chains was associated with a missense DCLRE1C variant in a later genetic analysis, and the association was replicated in an independent cohort. In a later analysis, TCR association rates were found to vary across HLA loci, with the most associated TCRs seen for DRB1 alleles and the fewest for HLA-C alleles. The study listed 164 TCR beta chains as associated with cytomegalovirus. While some public TCRs were present in many individuals, most TCR sequences turned up only very rarely across donors. A further reported finding was that TCR beta sequences accurately predicted the HLA-A and HLA-B alleles for most subjects in the first cohort. The only immune exposure information available for the cohort was CMV serostatus. Sequencing depth was assumed to be roughly uniform across donors in the presence/absence analyses, though that assumption may not hold. This cohort had only TCR beta chains sequenced, and the lack of alpha or paired-chain data limited which features could be detected. The earlier analysis of 587 of the donors excluded 15 to 20 rarely observed V segments, including chromosome 9 orphons, because counts were too low. In vitro tests confirmed that a few of the cytomegalovirus-associated TCR beta chains recognize cytomegalovirus antigens. Correlated functional status among segregating V segments might reflect linkage disequilibrium, but an unknown experimental factor could not be ruled out. Most CMV-associated TCR beta chains appeared to be HLA-restricted in a later analysis, and the HLA associations seemed to be driven largely by CMV exposure.

Material: PBMCs. This TCR derives from a woman aged 45-65 years in good health and CMV-seropositive.

The sequenced DNA: TGTGCCAGCAGCTTGGGAGCCGGGGAGCTGTTTTTT. It specifies CASSLGAGELFF. The chain links TRBV5-4 with TRBJ2-2; the D gene identity is not certain. V is pared back by 0 bases and J by 6 bases, with 3 bases lying between the germline termini. For CDR1 and CDR2, the germline V gene (reference sequence) lists SGHNT and YYREEE. The CDR3 holds 12 amino acids from the cysteine to the phenylalanine. The kept DNA is CDR3 alone, 36 bases in frame from the first base. Here the CDR3 is joined to the reference TRBV5-4 and TRBJ2-2 genes, and the full variable domain is: ETGVTQSPTHLIKTRGQQVTLRCSSQSGHNTVSWYQQALGQGPQFIFQYYREEENGRGNFPPRFSGLQFPNYSSELNVNALELDDSALYLCASSLGAGELFFGEGSRLTVL.